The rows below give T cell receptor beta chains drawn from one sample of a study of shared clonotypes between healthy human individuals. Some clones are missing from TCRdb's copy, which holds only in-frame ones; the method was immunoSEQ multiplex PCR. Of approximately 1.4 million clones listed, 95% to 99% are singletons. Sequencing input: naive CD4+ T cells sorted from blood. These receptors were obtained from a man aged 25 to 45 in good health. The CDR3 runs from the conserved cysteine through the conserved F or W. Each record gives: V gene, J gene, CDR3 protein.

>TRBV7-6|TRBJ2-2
CASSLGLAGGTGELFF
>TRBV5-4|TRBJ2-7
CASSLVYGGSEQYF
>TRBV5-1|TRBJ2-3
CASSESMPDTQYF
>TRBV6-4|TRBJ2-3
CASKPDRTSTDTQYF
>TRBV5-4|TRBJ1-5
CASSNDPRSQPQHF
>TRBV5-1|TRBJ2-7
CASSLQGVSKEQYF
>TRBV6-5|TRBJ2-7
CASIGQRGYEQYF
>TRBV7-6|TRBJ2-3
CASSLASGYTDTQYF
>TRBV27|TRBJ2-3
CASRLWSGSLLGTDTQYF
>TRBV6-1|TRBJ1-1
CASSGPTVGTVNTEAFF
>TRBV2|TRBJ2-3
CASSGQEFFTDTQYF
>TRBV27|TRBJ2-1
CASSLGGGPHNEQFF
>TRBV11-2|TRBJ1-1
CASRGLVRGNTEAFF
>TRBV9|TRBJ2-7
CASSVSGQAYEQYF
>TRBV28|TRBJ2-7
CASSPPYYEQYF
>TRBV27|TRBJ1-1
CASSFSEVSMNTEAFF
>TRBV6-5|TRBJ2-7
CASSPPDRRYEQYF
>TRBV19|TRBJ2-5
CASSPQGSKTQYF
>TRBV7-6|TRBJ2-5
CASSLRTSGTLLRETQYF
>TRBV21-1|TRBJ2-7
CASSHFRDRGYEQYF
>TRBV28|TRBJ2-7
CASSLRLAGKYEQYF
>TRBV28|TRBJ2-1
CASSPRLTGPDFEQFF
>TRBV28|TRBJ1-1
CASSSTGPTEAFF
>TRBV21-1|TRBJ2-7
CASSNTGKDSYEQYF
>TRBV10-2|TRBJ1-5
CASSGRSYQPQHF
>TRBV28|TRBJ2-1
CAIARALSYNEQFF
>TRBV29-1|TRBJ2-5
CSVGLAEETQYF
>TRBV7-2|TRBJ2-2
CASSKLAGVNTGELFF
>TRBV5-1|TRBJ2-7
CASSYQGKGAYEQYF
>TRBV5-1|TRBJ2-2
CASSLVGTGAGTGELFF
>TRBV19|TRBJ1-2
CASSRRGADYGYTF
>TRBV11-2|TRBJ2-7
CASSTFSYEQYF
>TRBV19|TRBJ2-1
CASSVGLPGDEQFF
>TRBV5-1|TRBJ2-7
CASSPGDLWELDEQYF
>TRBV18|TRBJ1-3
CASSPRVGRASGNTIYF
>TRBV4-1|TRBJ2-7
CASSKSGTYEQYF
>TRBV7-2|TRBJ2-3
CASSLITDTQYF
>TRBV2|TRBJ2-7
CASSDQGNSYEQYF
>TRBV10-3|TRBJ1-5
CAISPGQGGNQPQHF
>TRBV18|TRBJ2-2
CASSPLAGGNTGELFF
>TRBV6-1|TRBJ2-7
CASSTGTAYEQYF